This T cell receptor beta chain is from a study of cytomegalovirus exposure and HLA in healthy donors (dated 2017 in TCRdb). Study-wide context: In an earlier analysis of about 560 of the donors, 276 Gb of sequence data and 90 million to 120 million unique TCR beta sequences from about 179 million T cells were reported. All discovery cohort repertoires had been generated on a single sequencing platform. To decide whether each TCR beta V gene segment behaved as functional or pseudogenic, an earlier analysis of 587 of the donors relied on high-throughput TCR beta sequencing. Among the roughly 430 genotyped donors, approximately 77% belonged to the genetic ancestry cluster associated with self-reported Caucasian donors. To predict cytomegalovirus infection status, the study brought together high-throughput TCR immunosequencing, statistical association of individual TCRs with disease status, and machine learning. The aim of the study was to test whether cataloging public T cell receptors could identify signatures of past pathogen exposure. Among 398 genotyped donors of the cohort, an average of around 220,000 unique TCR beta nucleotide sequences was sequenced per donor, of which about 19% were non-productive. In a later analysis, previously published TCR beta repertoires from 600 to 850 donors were re-analyzed and high-resolution HLA genotyping was added so that TCR occurrence patterns could be studied. The later analysis used no new phenotypic data to find candidate immune exposures, relying instead on TCR beta sequences and their occurrence across donors. Five DR-DQ haplotypes were handled as single units for association and clustering because linkage in the cohort was strong. The study used immunosequencing to profile the T cell repertoires of hundreds of subjects and linked those repertoires to cytomegalovirus serostatus. Donor age, sex, ethnicity and CMV serostatus were compiled alongside the repertoire data. Genome-wide SNP genotypes for about three fifths of the roughly 670 donors were used in a later genetic analysis, which treated that subset as a discovery cohort. Typing coverage varied by locus: roughly 629-640 donors for A, B, C, DRB1 and DQB1; more than 500 for DQA1; more than 600 for DPA1; around 490 for DPB1. Along with the roughly 700-subject first cohort, a separate validation cohort of over a hundred different subjects was used. Approximately 310 gigabases of sequencing data and some 85 million unique TCR sequences were included in an early release covering 550 to 800 HLA-typed donors. HLA typing covered class I and class II loci at four-digit resolution.

The V end loses 7 bases and the J end loses 1 base, and a stretch of 13 bases separates them. The CDR3 covers 14 residues, taking in both the cysteine and the phenylalanine. Of all the DNA, just the CDR3 is kept, 42 bases in frame from base 1. CDR1 is given as LNHDA and CDR2 as SQIVND, both from the germline V gene (reference sequence). Results the study describes overall, beyond this receptor: V-gene and J-gene trimming of TCR beta chains was associated with a missense DCLRE1C variant in a later genetic analysis, and the association was replicated in an independent cohort. A later analysis found that most CMV-associated TCR beta chains appeared HLA-restricted, with HLA associations seemingly driven largely by CMV exposure. Around 16 rarely observed V segments, including chromosome 9 orphons, were excluded from the earlier analysis of several hundred of the donors because counts were too low. CMV serostatus was the only immune exposure information available for the cohort. A later analysis associated about 16,000 TCR beta sequences with specific HLA alleles at a false discovery rate of 0.05. The classifier was reported to diagnose cytomegalovirus status with high specificity and sensitivity in both the original and validation cohorts. A further reported finding was that TCR beta sequences accurately predicted the HLA-A and HLA-B alleles for most subjects in the first cohort. When HLA alleles, especially DR and DQ, strongly co-occurred, TCR associations were difficult to assign to individual alleles. A group of highly shared sequence variants was considered likely to be a technical artifact of the sequencing pipeline. Compared with equally common non-associated chains, HLA-associated TCR beta chains in a later analysis were more clonally expanded and had lower generation probabilities. Roughly uniform sequencing depth across donors was assumed in presence/absence analyses, although this assumption may not hold. According to a later analysis, TCR association rates differed among HLA loci, with DRB1 alleles showing the most associated TCRs and HLA-C alleles showing the fewest. Only TCR beta chains were sequenced in this cohort, and the absence of alpha or paired-chain data limited detectable features. According to a later analysis, parvovirus B19, influenza, CMV and Epstein-Barr virus appeared linked to several top co-occurrence clusters. It was suggested by the authors that the approach could potentially be generalized to other disease states and immunological phenotypes. Because HLA typing was unavailable for some donors at each locus, only the typed subset was used in association tests. The 87-base-pair reads could not distinguish some IMGT-functional V segments, including TRBV6-2 and TRBV6-3, so those segments were excluded. The study listed 164 TCR beta chains as associated with cytomegalovirus. An earlier analysis of approximately 590 of the donors showed that most TCR beta V segments appeared in productive rearrangements either about 87% or about 30% of the time, which broadly matched IMGT annotations. While some public TCRs were present in many individuals, most TCR sequences turned up only very rarely across donors. In vitro tests confirmed that a few of the cytomegalovirus-associated TCR beta chains recognize cytomegalovirus antigens. Compared with the roughly 600-donor mean, donors in an Asian-associated ancestry cluster had fewer N-insertions in productive TCRs, according to a later genetic analysis. Correlated functional status among segregating V segments might be attributable to linkage disequilibrium, but an unknown experimental factor could not be ruled out.

In total, fewer than 750 healthy bone marrow donors made up the cohort. Cohort members were all nominally healthy when sampled, although unrecorded immune exposures were likely present. The donor was CMV seropositive and was included in the group of about 290 seropositive cohort members. A peripheral blood sample was collected from each donor, and TCR beta sequencing was performed on peripheral blood mononuclear cells. The Qiagen DNeasy Blood Extraction Kit was used to extract genomic DNA from the blood cell samples. Remarks on this clone: The clone's antigen remains unknown. Nothing much larger sits one base from this clone, and base qualities are not available.

The library was obtained by the immunoSEQ multiplex PCR assay. The multiplex PCR relied on a mix of 60 forward primers for TCR Vbeta segments and 13 reverse primers for TCR Jbeta segments. The CDR3 region of rearranged TCR beta genes was amplified from genomic DNA by a multiplex PCR assay. The amplified TCR beta libraries were sequenced on the Illumina HiSeq System as 87-base-pair reads. The paper's data handling went like this. A later analysis tallied 75 million to 95 million unique TCR beta chains across the roughly 610 repertoires, and approximately 12 million of those chains were shared by two or more donors. To remove PCR and sequencing errors, raw reads were error-corrected and collapsed into unique sequences using a nearest-neighbor algorithm that merged closely related sequences. To assign V, D and J gene segments, CDR3 sequences were aligned to IMGT reference sequences. Each retained sequence needed at least a six-nucleotide match to both a V gene segment and a J gene segment. Rearrangements were classified as productive when the CDR3 lacked stop codons and remained in frame with V and J, and all other rearrangements were classified as non-productive. CDR3 was defined according to IMGT convention as the region running from the second conserved V-encoded cysteine to the conserved J-encoded phenylalanine. In an earlier analysis of around 640 of the donors, sequences lacking an unambiguous match to a single V gene segment were excluded. In an earlier analysis of more than 500 of the donors, a V segment was called functional when productive rearrangements were above 56.7%, and segregating when the standard deviation between donors exceeded 5%. To diagnose cytomegalovirus status from the catalog of TCR beta chain sequences, a statistical classification framework was built. In a later analysis, TCR nucleotide sequences were compared against IMGT/GENE-DB human TR gene sequences so that V and J genes could be assigned. Using the TCRdist pipeline, a later analysis assigned CDR3 sequences along with most-parsimonious VDJ recombination scenarios. In a later analysis, each TCR beta chain was defined by its CDR3 amino acid sequence together with its V-gene family, and reads lacking a unique V-gene family were excluded. To address suspected cross-contamination and a sequencing artifact, a later analysis removed over 500 highly shared, low-generation-probability nucleotide sequences. In a later analysis, a clonal expansion index was calculated for each public chain from normalized within-repertoire ranks of inferred template counts. Generation probabilities in a later analysis came from a VDJ recombination model fitted to out-of-frame rearrangements, and those results were checked against IGoR. A later analysis scored TCR-TCR, TCR-HLA and TCR-CMV co-occurrence with hypergeometric tests, applying a repertoire-size bias correction to TCR pairs. In a later analysis, false discovery rates were estimated by permuting HLA or CMV assignments 20 times. In a later analysis, co-occurring TCRs were grouped using DBSCAN, with TCRdist sequence similarity added in when clustering inside HLA-allele-positive subsets. Co-occurrence clustering excluded repertoires with fewer than 30,000 or more than 120,000 public chains, plus five with anomalous nucleotide sharing. Here the immuneACCESS table is served through TCRdb, limited to in-frame sequences with V and J called. Missing clones are a known gap in these copies; in checked studies unresolved V genes cover under half, and the rest lacks a known reason. The D gene and trimming were derived from the DNA, and the V and J assignments and clone size from that table. A total of 130,000 or so clones appear in this sample, 75% to 85% of them only once. Roughly 8% of the sample is taken by the ten largest.

This TCR was recovered from a woman aged 45 to 65 in good health and CMV-seropositive. The chain is encoded by TRBV19 joined to TRBJ1-2; the D gene lacks a confident call. What was sequenced was PBMCs. The sequenced DNA: TGTGCCAGTAAATCAGACCAGGATAACTATGGCTACACCTTC. Its product reads: CASKSDQDNYGYTF.